The rows below give T cell receptor beta chains drawn from one sample of a study of cytomegalovirus exposure and HLA in healthy donors. The method was immunoSEQ multiplex PCR; TCRdb's version includes in-frame clones alone and lacks a portion of them. Altogether 150,000 or so clones are present, around 80% being singletons, with the ten largest covering approximately 4%. The sample was PBMCs. All receptors derive from a woman between 35 and 50 years old in good health and CMV-seronegative. The CDR3 runs from the conserved cysteine through the conserved F or W.

j_gene,v_gene,CDR3aa
TRBJ1-4,TRBV7-9,CASSLATREQSEKLFF
TRBJ1-2,TRBV6-5,CASSTGGAQYGYTF
TRBJ1-1,TRBV2,CASSVTVLDTEAFF
TRBJ2-7,TRBV6-5,CASSTMTGGAYEQYF
TRBJ1-4,TRBV14,CASSRLTGRFNVEKLFF
TRBJ1-1,TRBV6-5,CASSSRPGTEAFF
TRBJ2-1,TRBV7-8,CASSRTSGAYNEQFF
TRBJ2-1,TRBV7-9,CASSPRGSSGRDNEQFF
TRBJ2-5,TRBV14,CASSQARTATGETQYF
TRBJ1-2,TRBV28,CASSPAPGRLGYTF
TRBJ2-7,TRBV28,CASRRQGLEQYF
TRBJ1-1,TRBV5-1,CASSSYADRVKTEAFF
TRBJ2-7,TRBV28,CASSFPGQGNYEQYF
TRBJ1-1,TRBV10-3,CAISVETEAFF
TRBJ2-3,TRBV6-5,CASSYLLGGTDTQYF
TRBJ1-5,TRBV28,CASTQGQTNQPQHF
TRBJ2-3,TRBV9,CASSVERDTDTQYF
TRBJ1-2,TRBV7-9,CASSAGSNYGYTF
TRBJ2-7,TRBV6-5,CASSKQGHSYEQYF
TRBJ2-3,TRBV5-1,CASSNLVDTDTQYF
TRBJ1-1,TRBV19,CASSMAGGGTEAFF
TRBJ1-2,TRBV10-2,CASSDLKGAQGGYTF
TRBJ1-1,TRBV2,CASLSGTGNAEAFF
TRBJ2-2,TRBV5-4,CASSGGTGHGELFF
TRBJ2-1,TRBV20-1,CSALGREQFF
TRBJ2-5,TRBV27,CASSFAGVGRDGETQYF